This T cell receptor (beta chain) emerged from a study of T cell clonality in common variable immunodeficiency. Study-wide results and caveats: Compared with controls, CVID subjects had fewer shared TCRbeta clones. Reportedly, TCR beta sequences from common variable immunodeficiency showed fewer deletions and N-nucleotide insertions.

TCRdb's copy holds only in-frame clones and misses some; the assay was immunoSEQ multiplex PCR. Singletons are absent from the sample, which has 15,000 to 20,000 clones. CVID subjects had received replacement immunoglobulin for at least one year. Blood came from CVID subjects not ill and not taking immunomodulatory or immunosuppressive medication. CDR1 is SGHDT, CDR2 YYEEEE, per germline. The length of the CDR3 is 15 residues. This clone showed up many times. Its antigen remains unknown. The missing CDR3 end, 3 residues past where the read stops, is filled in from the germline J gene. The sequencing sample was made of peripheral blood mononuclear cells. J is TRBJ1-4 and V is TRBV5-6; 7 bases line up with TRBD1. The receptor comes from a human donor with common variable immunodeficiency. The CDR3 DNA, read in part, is TGTGCCAGCAGCTTTTGGGTTGGGCCACAGGGGAAA. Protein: CASSFWVGPQGK. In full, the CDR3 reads CASSFWVGPQGKLFF.